This record covers a single T cell receptor beta chain. This entry belongs to a study of blood T cell repertoires in COVID-19. Overall study context: Specimens from acute and convalescent COVID-19 originated in the United States, Italy and Spain.

The CDR3 is 16 residues long. CDR1 LNHNV and CDR2 YYDKDF come from the germline V gene (reference sequence). With V trimmed by 3 bases and J by 4 bases, 8 bases remained unmatched. Original methodology: For nucleated cells, counts were estimated from reference gene primer amplification. TCRdb's copy holds only in-frame clones and misses some; the assay was immunoSEQ multiplex PCR. That table supplies the V and J calls and clone size; D and trimming were determined from the DNA. The sample lists approximately 240,000 clones, around four fifths occurring once. The J gene is TRBJ2-1, the V gene TRBV15; 8 nucleotides line up with TRBD2. Sequencing was done on a sample of peripheral blood. This TCR was recovered from an older woman with active or convalescent COVID-19. In nucleotides, the CDR3 is TGTGCCACCAGCAGGCTGGGGACTAGGCCGTACAATGAGCAGTTCTTC. This gives the protein CATSRLGTRPYNEQFF.